This T cell receptor beta chain stems from a study of blood T cell repertoires in COVID-19. Study information: Samples representing acute and convalescent COVID-19 were sourced from the United States, Italy and Spain.

CDR1 MNHNY and CDR2 SVGAGI come from the germline V gene (reference sequence). V lost 8 bases and J lost 2, with 15 bases in between. The length of the CDR3 is 15 residues. The assay was immunoSEQ multiplex PCR, and TCRdb's table has in-frame clones only and misses some. The sample yields hundreds of thousands of clones, approximately 90% seen once. The origin of this receptor is a man in his fifties or sixties with COVID-19, enrolled during active disease. The sample consisted of peripheral blood. The rearrangement uses TRBV6-6 and TRBJ2-2; TRBD1 might be the D (6 bases). The CDR3 spells CASSGQNLNTGELFF. The CDR3 bases are TGTGCCAGCTCCGGACAGAACCTTAACACCGGGGAGCTGTTTTTT.